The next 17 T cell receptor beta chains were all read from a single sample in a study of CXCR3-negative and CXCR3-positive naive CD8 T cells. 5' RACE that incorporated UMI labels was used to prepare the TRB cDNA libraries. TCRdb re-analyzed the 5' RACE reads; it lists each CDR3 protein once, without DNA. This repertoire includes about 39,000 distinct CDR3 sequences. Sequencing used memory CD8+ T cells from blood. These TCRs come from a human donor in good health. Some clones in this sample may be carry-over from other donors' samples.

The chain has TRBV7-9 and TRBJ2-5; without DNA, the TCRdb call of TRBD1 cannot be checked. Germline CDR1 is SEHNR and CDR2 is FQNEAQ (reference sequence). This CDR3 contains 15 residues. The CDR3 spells CASSTTGRARESQYF.

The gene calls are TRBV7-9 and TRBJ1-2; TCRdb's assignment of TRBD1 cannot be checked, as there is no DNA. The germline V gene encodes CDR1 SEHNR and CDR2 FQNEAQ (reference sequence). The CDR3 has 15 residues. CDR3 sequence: CASSGGDRGMYGYTF.

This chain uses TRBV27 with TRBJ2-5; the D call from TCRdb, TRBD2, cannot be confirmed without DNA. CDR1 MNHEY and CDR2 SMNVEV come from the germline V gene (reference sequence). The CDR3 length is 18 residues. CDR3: CASSRDTGTSGLVDTQYF.

The CDR3 is CSAKTGGDGETQYF. The chain has TRBV20-1 and TRBJ2-5; the TCRdb D gene call, TRBD1, has no DNA to confirm it. The CDR3 extends over 14 amino acids. CDR1 is DFQATT and CDR2 is SNEGSKA in the germline V gene (reference sequence).

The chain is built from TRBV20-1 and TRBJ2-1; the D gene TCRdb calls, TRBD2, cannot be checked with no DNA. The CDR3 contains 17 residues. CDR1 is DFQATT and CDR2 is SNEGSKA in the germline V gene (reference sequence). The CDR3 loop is CSARGGFGLAAYNEQFF.

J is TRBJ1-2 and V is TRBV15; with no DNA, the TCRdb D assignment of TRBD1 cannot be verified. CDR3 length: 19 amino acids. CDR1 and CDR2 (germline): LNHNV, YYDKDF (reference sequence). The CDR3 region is CATSREGEEDSYVNYGYTF.

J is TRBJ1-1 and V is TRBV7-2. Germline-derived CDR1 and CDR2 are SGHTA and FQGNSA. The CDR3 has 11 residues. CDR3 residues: CASSFMAEAFF. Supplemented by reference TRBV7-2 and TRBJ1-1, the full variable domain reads GAGVSQSPSNKVTEKGKDVELRCDPISGHTALYWYRQSLGQGLEFLIYFQGNSAPDKSGLPSDRFSAERTGGSVSTLTIQRTQQEDSAVYLCASSFMAEAFFGQGTRLTVV.

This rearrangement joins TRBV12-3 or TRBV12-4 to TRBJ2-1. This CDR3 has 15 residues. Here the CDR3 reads CASSSSRGSYNEQFF.

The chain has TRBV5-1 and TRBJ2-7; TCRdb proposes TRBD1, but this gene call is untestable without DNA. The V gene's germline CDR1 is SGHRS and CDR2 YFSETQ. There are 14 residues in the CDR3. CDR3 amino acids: CASSGDGFPYEQYF.

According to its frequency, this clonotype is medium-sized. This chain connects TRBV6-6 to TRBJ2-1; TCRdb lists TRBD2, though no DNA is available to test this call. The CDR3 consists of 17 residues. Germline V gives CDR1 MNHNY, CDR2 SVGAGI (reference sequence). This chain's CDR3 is CASSYSEMGLEINEQFF.

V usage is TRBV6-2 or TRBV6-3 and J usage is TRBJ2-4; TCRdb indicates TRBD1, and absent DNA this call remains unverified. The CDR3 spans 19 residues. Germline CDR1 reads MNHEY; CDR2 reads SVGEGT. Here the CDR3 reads CASSPMGASTNRAKNIQYF.

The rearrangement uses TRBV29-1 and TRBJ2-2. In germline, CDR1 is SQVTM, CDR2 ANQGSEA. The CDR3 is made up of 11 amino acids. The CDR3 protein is CSVAGSEELFF.

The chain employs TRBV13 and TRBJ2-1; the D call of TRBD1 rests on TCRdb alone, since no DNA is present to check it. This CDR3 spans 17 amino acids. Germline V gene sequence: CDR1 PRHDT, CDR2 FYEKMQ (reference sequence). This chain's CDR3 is CASSSPSGAGGDNEQFF.

CDR3 protein: CASSIGIGQGFEAFF. This chain links TRBV19 with TRBJ1-1; TCRdb gives TRBD1 as the D gene, but with no DNA this cannot be confirmed. The CDR3 runs 15 residues. Germline-derived CDR1 and CDR2 are LNHDA and SQIVND (reference sequence).

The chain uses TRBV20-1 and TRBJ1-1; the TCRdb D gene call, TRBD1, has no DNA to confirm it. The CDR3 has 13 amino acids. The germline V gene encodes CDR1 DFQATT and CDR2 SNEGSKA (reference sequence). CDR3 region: CSAGTDMNTEAFF.

The CDR3 sequence is CSATGVHGYLSDTQYF. V usage is TRBV29-1 and J usage is TRBJ2-3; the D gene TCRdb calls, TRBD1, cannot be checked with no DNA. This CDR3 spans 16 amino acids. From germline, CDR1 is SQVTM and CDR2 ANQGSEA.

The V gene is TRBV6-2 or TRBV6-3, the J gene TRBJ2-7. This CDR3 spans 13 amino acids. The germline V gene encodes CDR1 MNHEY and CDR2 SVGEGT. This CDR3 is CASSYPGSSEQYF.